The TCR beta chain under discussion was sequenced for a study of blood T cell repertoires in COVID-19. Across the whole study: The samples span acute and convalescent COVID-19 from the United States, Italy and Spain.

As processed by the authors: Nucleated cell number was recorded as an estimate derived from reference gene primer amplification. Using immunoSEQ multiplex PCR, the repertoire was profiled, and TCRdb retains in-frame clones only, with some absent. V and J calls and clone size are those listed in that table; D and trimming were worked out from the DNA. The sample records hundreds of thousands of clones, about nine tenths being singletons. The sample comprised PBMCs or T cells enriched from blood (not recorded which). This TCR was sampled from a woman between 25 and 40 years old with acute COVID-19.

In DNA, the CDR3 is TGTGCCAGCTGGGGAGGCGGCATTCAGTACTTC. Its protein product is CASWGGGIQYF. The V gene is TRBV3-1 (or the pseudogene TRBV3-2), the J gene TRBJ2-4, with D perhaps TRBD2 (6 bases). Trimming stripped 8 bases from V and 9 bases from J, with 11 bases between. The CDR3 contains 11 residues. Germline assignment: CDR1 LGHDT and CDR2 YNNKEL (reference sequence).